Here is one T cell receptor (beta chain) with its context. This clonotype was found many times. Its antigen has not been determined. There are no base qualities to consult, and no much larger clone falls within one base. Patients with uncontrolled infections, other autoimmune diseases, pregnancy or lactation were excluded. Diagnoses were established on the basis of clinical symptoms, serum thyroxine and TRAb, thyroid ultrasound, and orbital computed tomography. Total RNA was extracted using Trizol reagent, and RNA quality was assessed on an Agilent 2100 Bioanalyzer. The junction carries 11 bases between V and J, which are trimmed by 8 bases and 4 bases respectively. Sequences MNHEY (CDR1) and SMNVEV (CDR2) are obtained from the germline V gene (reference sequence). The CDR3 numbers 12 residues from cysteine through phenylalanine. Only the CDR3 portion is preserved as DNA: 36 bases, with reading frame beginning at the first base.

This sample stems from a study of T cells in Graves' hyperthyroidism and ophthalmopathy (dated by TCRdb to between 2017 and 2020). Turning to the overall study: To identify distinguishing TCR V-J signatures, a discovery cohort of 90 to 100 patients was used, comprising fewer than 45 with Graves' ophthalmopathy and approximately 58 with stable Graves' hyperthyroidism. An independent validation cohort of around 19 hyperthyroidism patients and approximately 17 patients who later progressed to ophthalmopathy tested prospective prediction of ophthalmopathy. The 100 or so discovery patients were randomly split 7:3 into training and test sets. Thyroid tissue and blood T-cell repertoires from six Graves' hyperthyroidism patients were also compared in the study. Following sampling, methimazole starting at 30 mg daily was given to hyperthyroidism patients, and high-dose intravenous methylprednisolone was given to ophthalmopathy patients. The paper reports TCR Vbeta CDR3 sequencing of some 140 peripheral blood samples: 43 ophthalmopathy, fewer than 85 hyperthyroidism and approximately 17 progressor patients.

Study-wide conclusions, independent of this receptor: No statistical method was used to fix the sample size in advance, and group allocation was not hidden from the investigators. In validation, progression to ophthalmopathy was predicted by the model with 70.59% sensitivity and approximately 78% specificity, a median of roughly 6.4 months before onset. Blood samples also contained most of the expanded thyroid clonotypes (frequency above 0.001), which suggests that blood repertoires may reflect thyroid immune responses. Ophthalmopathy was separated from stable hyperthyroidism by a 13 V-J signature model, with roughly 88% sensitivity and about 81% specificity obtained in cross-validation and 80%/75% obtained in testing.

The TCR beta CDR3 regions were amplified from RNA transcripts. The first round of RT-PCR for the TCR CDR3 was performed with the HTBI primer set and the Qiagen OneStep RT-PCR kit. The libraries were constructed in a second round of multiplex PCR and then size-selected and purified. Paired-end sequencing of the libraries was performed with 100 bp reads on an Illumina HiSeq2000. The study's processing was this. SOAPnuke was used to process the raw data, throwing out any read that contained adapters or uncalled bases, had a mean Phred below 15, or lacked an exact constant-primer or identifier match. COPE v1.2.5 was used to merge high-quality paired reads, and clonotypes were defined as unique nucleotide sequences. MiTCR v1.1 was used to align clonotypes to the IMGT TRBV, TRBD and TRBJ reference segments. The analysis included only V-J combinations with a frequency above 0.0001, which together covered 99% to 99.2% of the repertoires. The TCS score was defined as F50 (clonal expansion) divided by E x V (chaos), with BLOSUM62-based TCRdist calculated between CDR3 peptides within each V-J. Welch's t-statistics and random forest reduced fewer than 550 V-J features to roughly 13, which were used in a naive Bayes classifier (R e1071). The similarity between thyroid and blood repertoires was quantified using the Morisita-Horn index. TCRdb handled the public reads itself, with Q25 trimming in fastp and clone calling in MiXCR, and kept productive beta chains. Every distinct CDR3 protein forms one entry, paired with its most common genes and DNA. TCRdb, rather than the study authors, made the V and J calls. This sample comprises 490,000 or so distinct CDR3 sequences, 40% to 50% of them detected only once. Clones ranked in the top ten supply around 44% of the sample.

The receptor was derived from an adult woman with Graves' disease, either hyperthyroidism or ophthalmopathy (not recorded which). Recombination joined TRBV27 with TRBJ2-5, and TRBD2 may be the D gene, going by 6 matching bases. Sequencing was performed on peripheral blood or thyroid tissue (not recorded which). The CDR3 protein: CASGRERETQYF. The nucleotides are TGTGCCAGCGGGCGGGAAAGAGAGACCCAGTACTTC.